Below, 16 T cell receptor beta chains from the same sample are listed, as sequenced in a study of blood T cells in healthy people across ages. With a J-beta primer mix and a sample-barcoded 5' primer, a second PCR ran roughly 6 to 11 cycles. TCRdb processed the 5' RACE reads anew with MiXCR; each CDR3 protein has one entry. The sample yields some 1.4 million distinct CDR3 sequences, roughly 40% seen once. Sequenced: blood. The receptors shown here come from a woman younger than 35 in good health.

The chain carries TRBV20-1 and TRBJ2-2; D ambiguous. V lost 6 bases and J 2 bases, leaving 19 bases between the germline ends. From germline, CDR1 is DFQATT and CDR2 SNEGSKA (reference sequence). CDR3 length equals 16 residues. The CDR3 nucleotides read TGCAGTGCCCTGAGTGGAGCAGGCCTAAACACCGGGGAGCTGTTTTTT. As protein: CSALSGAGLNTGELFF.

The chain carries TRBV7-8 and TRBJ2-1; weak D call: TRBD2 (6 bases). The CDR3 sequence is 15 residues long. Germline assignment: CDR1 SGHVS and CDR2 FQNEAQ. V was trimmed by 7 bases and J by 10 bases, leaving 23 bases between them. The CDR3 loop is CASIRRRANGGEQFF. CDR3 in DNA: TGTGCCAGCATCAGACGGCGGGCCAACGGGGGAGAGCAGTTCTTC.

In the case of this clonotype: A junction boundary mismatches the germline segment, possibly from a read error. This sequence joins TRBV15 and TRBJ2-1; D gene ambiguous. This CDR3 comprises 15 residues. Per the germline V gene, CDR1 is LNHNV and CDR2 is YYDKDF (reference sequence). Here the CDR3 DNA reads TGTGCCACCAGCGGAGATAGTGCGAGAGGCAATGAGCAGTTCTTC. Amino acid sequence: CATSGDSARGNEQFF.

The V gene is TRBV28, the J gene TRBJ2-7; D is unclear. The CDR3 has 14 residues. CDR1 is MDHEN and CDR2 is SYDVKM in the germline V gene. The V and J ends lost 7 bases and 0 bases respectively, with 13 bases between them. The CDR3 sequence is CASTSVRSSYEQYF. DNA for the CDR3: TGTGCCAGCACTTCTGTCCGGAGCTCCTACGAGCAGTACTTC.

This clonotype was picked up a small number of times. The V call is TRBV20-1, the J call TRBJ2-5, with TRBD2 matching over 7 bases. The J call may be in error: the DNA end matches TRBJ2-7 better. Germline V gene lookup returns CDR1 DFQATT and CDR2 SNEGSKA (reference sequence). The CDR3 contains 14 residues. The CDR3 DNA follows: TGCAGTGCTTCCTCAACAGCGGGGCCCTACGAGCAGTACTTC. Translation gives CSASSTAGPYEQYF.

J is TRBJ2-1 and V is TRBV11-2, with D possibly matching TRBD2 (6 bases). CDR3 length: 17 amino acids. The germline V gene encodes CDR1 SGHAT and CDR2 FQNNGV. Trimming shortened V by 5 bases and J by 2 bases, and 19 bases separated the two germline ends. The CDR3 DNA reads TGTGCCAGCAGCCCCGCCCAGACTAGTTCCCCCTACAATGAGCAGTTCTTC. This encodes CASSPAQTSSPYNEQFF.

In DNA, the CDR3 is TGCGCCAGCAGCTTTTCGACTATCGGAGGCACAGATACGCAGTATTTT. Translating gives CASSFSTIGGTDTQYF. The genes are TRBV5-1 and TRBJ2-3; weak D call: TRBD2 (5 bases). There are 16 residues in the CDR3. The V gene lost 2 bases and the J gene lost 1 base, with 14 bases spanning the gap. Germline V gene lookup returns CDR1 SGHRS and CDR2 YFSETQ.

This clonotype was counted between two and nine times. The V gene is TRBV12-3 or TRBV12-4, the J gene TRBJ2-3, with 8 bases identical to TRBD1. The length of the CDR3 is 16 residues. V was pared by 3 bases and J by 0 bases, with 5 bases of the junction left unmatched. CDR3 in amino acids: CASSFQGALSTDTQYF. In DNA, the CDR3 is TGTGCCAGCAGTTTCCAGGGGGCCTTAAGCACAGATACGCAGTATTTT.

The chain combines TRBV7-2 with TRBJ2-1; D gene uncertain. V was cut by 0 bases and J by 0 bases, with 12 bases left in between. This CDR3 spans 17 amino acids. The germline gives CDR1 SGHTA, CDR2 FQGNSA. The CDR3: CASSLASLLSSYNEQFF. The CDR3, as DNA: TGTGCCAGCAGCTTAGCTTCGCTCTTATCCTCCTACAATGAGCAGTTCTTC.

The table lists this clonotype with a few counts. The chain has TRBV20-1 and TRBJ1-2; 10 bases are a match to TRBD1. CDR1 DFQATT and CDR2 SNEGSKA come from the germline V gene (reference sequence). The V and J ends lost 3 bases and 9 bases, in that order; junction bases with no gene match: 7. The CDR3 length is 13 residues. CDR3 sequence: CSASGQGGYSYTF. The CDR3 nucleotides are TGCAGTGCTAGTGGACAGGGGGGATATAGCTACACCTTC.

This clonotype was recorded a few times. V and J are TRBV5-4 and TRBJ2-7; 15 bases are shared with TRBD2. Germline CDR1 SGHNT, CDR2 YYREEE (reference sequence). This CDR3 has 17 residues. Trimming removed 3 bases from V and 7 bases from J; junction bases left unmatched: 11. DNA of the CDR3: TGTGCCAGCAGCTCGGGACTAGCGGGAGGAGGGGCCAATGAGCAGTACTTC. Translation: CASSSGLAGGGANEQYF.

There are a few counts of this clonotype. The CDR3 coding sequence is TGCGCCAGCAGCGGCGGAGCCCCAGGGGGAGAGACCCAGTACTTC. Amino acids: CASSGGAPGGETQYF. The chain employs TRBV5-1 and TRBJ2-5; 7 nucleotides match TRBD1. CDR1 and CDR2 from the germline V gene are SGHRS and YFSETQ. The CDR3 is 15 residues long. V lost 4 bases and J lost 4; bases outside the gene matches: 10. The full variable domain, with the rest looked up from reference TRBV5-1 and TRBJ2-5, is KAGVTQTPRYLIKTRGQQVTLSCSPISGHRSVSWYQQTPGQGLQFLFEYFSETQRNKGNFPGRFSGRQFSNSRSEMNVSTLELGDSALYLCASSGGAPGGETQYFGPGTRLLVL.

The rearrangement uses TRBV4-1 and TRBJ2-5, with 11 bases fitting TRBD2. CDR1 and CDR2 from the germline V gene are MGHRA and YSYEKL. The CDR3 contains 18 residues. The trim removed 0 bases at V and 1 base at J, leaving 7 bases unmatched. CDR3: CASSQEELAGGFQETQYF. For the CDR3, the DNA is TGCGCCAGCAGCCAAGAGGAGCTAGCGGGAGGCTTCCAAGAGACCCAGTACTTC.

This clonotype was observed a single time. The chain is built from TRBV7-8 and TRBJ2-7; TRBD2 agrees at 7 bases. The CDR3 consists of 14 residues. Germline lookup yields CDR1 SGHVS and CDR2 FQNEAQ. V shed 3 bases, J shed 2 bases, and the junction held 4 bases outside the gene matches. The CDR3 spells CASSFRRGAYEQYF. CDR3 nucleotide sequence: TGTGCCAGCAGCTTCCGTCGGGGGGCCTACGAGCAGTACTTC.

This clonotype turned up a few times. The V and J genes are TRBV7-2 and TRBJ1-1; D is unresolved. Germline assignment: CDR1 SGHTA and CDR2 FQGNSA. Trimming removed 6 bases at V and 8 bases at J, with 22 bases between. This CDR3 is 15 amino acids long. DNA of the CDR3: TGTGCCAGCAGTTCCCAACGTGACTGGGTCGGGGAAGCTTTCTTT. Protein product: CASSSQRDWVGEAFF.

The CDR3 sequence is CASSLAGGGIQPQHF. The CDR3 DNA reads TGTGCCAGCAGTTTAGCAGGGGGCGGGATTCAGCCCCAGCATTTT. This chain joins TRBV12-3 or TRBV12-4 and TRBJ1-5; TRBD1 matches 7 bases. The CDR3 loop spans 15 amino acids. The J segment lost 6 bases and the V segment lost 0 bases, leaving 5 bases of the junction unmatched.